One and the same sample provided the 15 T cell receptor beta chains below, sequenced in a study of blood T cell repertoires in COVID-19. Sequenced by immunoSEQ multiplex PCR; TCRdb stores in-frame clones only, minus some. The sample contains about 350,000 clones, 88% of which appear only once. Sequenced material: PBMCs or T cells enriched from blood (not recorded which). The source is a woman younger than 45 who had been exposed to COVID-19.

The chain has TRBV6-4 and TRBJ1-2, with a weak D call TRBD1 (6 bases). The CDR3 is made up of 13 amino acids. Per the germline V gene, CDR1 is MRHNA and CDR2 is SNTAGT. Trimming took off 3 bases at V and 8 bases at J, with 13 bases between the two ends. For the CDR3, the DNA is TGTGCCAGCAGTGAGACTACAGGGTACGGCTACACCTTC. Encoded protein: CASSETTGYGYTF.

The sample holds one count of this clone. This chain links TRBV29-1 with TRBJ2-3; 7 bases align to TRBD1. Germline V gene sequence: CDR1 SQVTM, CDR2 ANQGSEA. The CDR3 length is 15 residues. After removal of 1 base from V and 4 bases from J, the junction contained 8 bases not matched to a gene. The CDR3 here is CSVEVTGVSADTQYF. The DNA of the CDR3 is TGCAGCGTTGAAGTTACAGGGGTTTCGGCAGATACGCAGTATTTT.

The V call is TRBV7-6, the J call TRBJ1-4; D is ambiguous. This CDR3 contains 15 residues. The germline V gene encodes CDR1 SGHVS and CDR2 FNYEAQ. Trimming shortened V by 5 bases and J by 5 bases, and 15 bases separated the two germline ends. CDR3 sequence reads: CASSPRNRGNEKLFF. The CDR3 bases are TGTGCCAGCAGCCCCCGGAACCGAGGCAATGAAAAACTGTTTTTT.

V is TRBV7-2 and J is TRBJ1-6; 8 positions match TRBD1. V was clipped by 5 bases and J by 6 bases; unmatched bases: 6. The CDR3 is 15 amino acids. CDR1 SGHTA and CDR2 FQGNSA come from the germline V gene. The CDR3: CASSPGQGFNSPLHF. The CDR3 DNA is TGTGCCAGCAGCCCCGGACAGGGCTTTAATTCACCCCTCCACTTT. Filled out from reference TRBV7-2 and TRBJ1-6, the complete variable domain reads GAGVSQSPSNKVTEKGKDVELRCDPISGHTALYWYRQSLGQGLEFLIYFQGNSAPDKSGLPSDRFSAERTGGSVSTLTIQRTQQEDSAVYLCASSPGQGFNSPLHFGNGTRLTVT.

This clone was recorded a few times. The chain combines TRBV28 with TRBJ2-2, with D possibly matching TRBD1 (6 bases). In germline, CDR1 is MDHEN, CDR2 SYDVKM. V was clipped by 5 bases and J by 1 base, with 14 bases between them. The CDR3 length is 16 residues. CDR3 sequence (DNA): TGTGCCAGCAGTGACCGGACAGCCTTGAACACCGGGGAGCTGTTTTTT. As protein: CASSDRTALNTGELFF.

The chain employs TRBV18 and TRBJ2-2; the match to TRBD1 covers 8 bases. Germline assignment: CDR1 KGHSH and CDR2 LQKENI. The CDR3 is 17 amino acids. After removal of 2 bases from V and 1 base from J, the junction contained 6 bases not matched to a gene. CDR3 sequence reads: CASSPSRGTGNTGELFF. CDR3 bases: TGTGCCAGCTCACCATCCCGGGGGACAGGGAACACCGGGGAGCTGTTTTTT.

The J gene is TRBJ2-1, the V gene TRBV7-3; tentatively, D is TRBD2 (6 bases). The CDR3 is 15 amino acids. The germline V gene encodes CDR1 SGHTA and CDR2 FQGTGA. V shed 5 bases and J shed 5 bases, with 16 bases lying between them. CDR3 protein: CASSQLPGVHNEQFF. CDR3 nucleotide sequence: TGTGCCAGCAGCCAACTACCGGGGGTCCACAATGAGCAGTTCTTC.

V is TRBV27 and J is TRBJ1-4; TRBD1 agrees at 9 bases. CDR1 is MNHEY and CDR2 is SMNVEV in the germline V gene (reference sequence). After removal of 6 bases from V and 8 bases from J, the junction contained 19 bases not matched to a gene. This CDR3 is built from 18 residues. The chain's CDR3 is CASSPYSGTGRDGEKLFF. DNA for the CDR3: TGTGCCAGCAGCCCTTACTCCGGGACAGGGAGGGATGGGGAAAAACTGTTTTTT.

The chain combines TRBV6-5 with TRBJ1-1; D unclear. Trimming removed 9 bases at V and 1 base at J, with 6 bases between. The CDR3 has 11 amino acids. Germline loops: CDR1 MNHEY, CDR2 SVGAGI. The CDR3 sequence is CASHRNTEAFF. CDR3 sequence (DNA): TGTGCCAGTCATAGGAACACTGAAGCTTTCTTT.

The chain couples TRBV29-1 to TRBJ2-5; D possibly corresponds to TRBD1 (6 bases). This CDR3 is 14 amino acids long. Germline CDR1 is SQVTM and CDR2 is ANQGSEA. Trimming took off 4 bases at V and 1 base at J, with 13 bases between the two ends. The CDR3 is CSVVLVDSQETQYF. The DNA for the CDR3 is TGCAGCGTTGTGTTAGTGGACAGCCAAGAGACCCAGTACTTC.

This sequence joins TRBV28 and TRBJ2-5, with 16 bases fitting TRBD2. Unmatched junction bases numbered 8, after V lost 5 bases and J lost 5 bases. The CDR3 has 17 residues. The germline gives CDR1 MDHEN, CDR2 SYDVKM. This chain's CDR3 is CASSRGLAGGVVETQYF. As DNA, the CDR3 is TGTGCCAGCAGTAGGGGACTAGCGGGAGGGGTGGTGGAGACCCAGTACTTC.

The chain combines TRBV7-2 with TRBJ2-1, with TRBD2 as a possible D gene (6 bases). Germline V gene data show CDR1 as SGHTA and CDR2 as FQGNSA. V lost 5 bases to trimming and J lost 8 bases, with 19 bases between them. This CDR3 contains 15 residues. The CDR3 nucleotides are TGTGCCAGCAGCCCCCCGGACTTTTCTAGCGATGAGCAGTTCTTC. As protein: CASSPPDFSSDEQFF.

The rearrangement links TRBV6-5 to TRBJ1-1; 9 bases align to TRBD1. The CDR3 is made up of 15 amino acids. Germline CDR1 MNHEY, CDR2 SVGAGI. The J segment lost 1 base and the V segment lost 6 bases, leaving 6 bases of the junction unmatched. The DNA for the CDR3 is TGTGCCAGCAGATTACAGGGGGCGGAGAACACTGAAGCTTTCTTT. It encodes CASRLQGAENTEAFF.

The chain carries TRBV23-1 and TRBJ1-5, with 9 bases matching TRBD1. TRBV23-1 falls under the ORF class, with uncertain function. The CDR3 is made up of 17 amino acids. After removal of 2 bases from V and 5 bases from J, the junction contained 10 bases not matched to a gene. CDR3 DNA: TGCGCCAGCAGTCAACCAGAGGGACAGGGTGTTCATCAGCCCCAGCATTTT. Translating gives CASSQPEGQGVHQPQHF.

The chain joins TRBV19 to TRBJ2-7; weak D call: TRBD2 (6 bases). The CDR3 extends over 15 amino acids. Germline V lookup: CDR1 LNHDA, CDR2 SQIVND (reference sequence). Deletions cut 5 bases from V and 0 bases from J, with 14 bases between. The CDR3 nucleotides are TGTGCCAGTAGTCCAGGAGGGCGGAGCTCCTACGAGCAGTACTTC. Its translation is CASSPGGRSSYEQYF.